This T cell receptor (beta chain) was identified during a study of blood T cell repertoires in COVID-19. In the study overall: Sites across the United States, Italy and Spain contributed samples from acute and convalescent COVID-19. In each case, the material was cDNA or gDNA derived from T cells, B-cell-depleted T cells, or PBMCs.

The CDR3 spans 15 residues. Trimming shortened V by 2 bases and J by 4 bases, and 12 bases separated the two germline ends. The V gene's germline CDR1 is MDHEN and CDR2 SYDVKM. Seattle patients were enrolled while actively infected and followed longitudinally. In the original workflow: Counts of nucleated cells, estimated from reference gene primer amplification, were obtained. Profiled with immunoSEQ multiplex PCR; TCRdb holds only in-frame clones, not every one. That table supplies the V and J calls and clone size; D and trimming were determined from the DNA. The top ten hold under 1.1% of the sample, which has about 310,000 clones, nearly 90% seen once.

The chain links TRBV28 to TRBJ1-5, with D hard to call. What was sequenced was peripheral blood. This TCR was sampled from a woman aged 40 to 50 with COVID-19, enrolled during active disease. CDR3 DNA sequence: TGTGCCAGCAGTTTAAGATTAGCTGGGAATCAGCCCCAGCATTTT. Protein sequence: CASSLRLAGNQPQHF.